This T cell receptor beta chain derives from a study of shared clonotypes between healthy human individuals. Study-level findings and limits: The sole specimen, blood, was sampled, and tissue repertoires likely differ. Memory subsets generally showed smaller estimated richness than naive subsets did.

The naive CD8 population came from CD45RO-negative cells selected for CCR7, without terminally differentiated effector memory CD45RA+ cells. The data were produced by immunoSEQ multiplex PCR, yet TCRdb's version contains in-frame clones alone and is incomplete. The repertoire includes about 2 million clones, around 96% of them detected once, and less than 1.5% sits in the top ten. As regards this clone: The antigen is unknown.

V was clipped by 4 bases and J by 7 bases; unmatched bases: 10. CDR1 is SGDLS, CDR2 YYNGEE, per germline. The CDR3 consists of 15 residues. The source material was naive CD8+ T cells sorted from blood. The clonotype was recovered from a man between 18 and 35 years old in good health. The chain uses TRBV9 and TRBJ2-1; 8 bases align to TRBD1. This CDR3 is CASSTQGASVNEQFF. The CDR3 coding sequence is TGTGCCAGCAGCACGCAGGGGGCTAGTGTTAATGAGCAGTTCTTC.